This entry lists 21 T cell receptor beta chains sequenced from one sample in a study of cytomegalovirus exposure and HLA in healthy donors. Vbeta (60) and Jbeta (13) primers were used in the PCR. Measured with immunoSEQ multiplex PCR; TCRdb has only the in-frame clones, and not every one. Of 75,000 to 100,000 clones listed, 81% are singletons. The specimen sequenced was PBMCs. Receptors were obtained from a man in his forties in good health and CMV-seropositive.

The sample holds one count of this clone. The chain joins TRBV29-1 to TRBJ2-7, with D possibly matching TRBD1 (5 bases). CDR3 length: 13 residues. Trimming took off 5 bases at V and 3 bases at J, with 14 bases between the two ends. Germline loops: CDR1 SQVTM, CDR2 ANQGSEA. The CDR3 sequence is CSVLGVRDYEQYF. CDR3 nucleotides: TGCAGCGTTTTGGGCGTCAGGGACTACGAGCAGTACTTC.

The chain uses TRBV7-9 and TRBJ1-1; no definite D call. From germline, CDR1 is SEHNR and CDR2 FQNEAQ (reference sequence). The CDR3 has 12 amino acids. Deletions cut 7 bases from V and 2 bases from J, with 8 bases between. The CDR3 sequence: CASTRGNTEAFF. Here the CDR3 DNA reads TGTGCCAGCACCCGGGGTAACACTGAAGCTTTCTTT.

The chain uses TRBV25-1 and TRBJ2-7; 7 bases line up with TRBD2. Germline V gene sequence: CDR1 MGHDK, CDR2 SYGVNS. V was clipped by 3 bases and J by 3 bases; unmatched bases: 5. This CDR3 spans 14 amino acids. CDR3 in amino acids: CASSDGLAVYEQYF. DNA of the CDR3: TGTGCCAGCAGTGACGGCCTAGCGGTCTACGAGCAGTACTTC.

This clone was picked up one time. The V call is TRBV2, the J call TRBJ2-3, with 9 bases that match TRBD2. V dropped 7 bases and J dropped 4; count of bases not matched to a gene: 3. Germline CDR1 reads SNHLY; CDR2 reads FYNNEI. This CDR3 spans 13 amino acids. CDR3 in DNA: TGTGCCAGCAACGCGGGAGGGCCAGATACGCAGTATTTT. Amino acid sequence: CASNAGGPDTQYF.

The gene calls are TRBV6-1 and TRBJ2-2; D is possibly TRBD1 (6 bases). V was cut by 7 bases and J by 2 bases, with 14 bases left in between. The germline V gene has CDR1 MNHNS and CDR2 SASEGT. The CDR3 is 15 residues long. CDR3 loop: CASILLGANTGELFF. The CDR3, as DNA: TGTGCCAGCATACTTCTGGGGGCCAACACCGGGGAGCTGTTTTTT.

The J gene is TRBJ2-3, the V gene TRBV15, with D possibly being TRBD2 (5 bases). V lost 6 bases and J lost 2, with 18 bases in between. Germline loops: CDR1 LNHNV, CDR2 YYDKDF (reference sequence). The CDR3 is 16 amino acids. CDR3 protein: CATRRTASRITDTQYF. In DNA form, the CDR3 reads TGTGCCACCAGGCGAACCGCTAGCCGTATCACAGATACGCAGTATTTT. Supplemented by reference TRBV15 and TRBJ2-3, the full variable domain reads DAMVIQNPRYQVTQFGKPVTLSCSQTLNHNVMYWYQQKSSQAPKLLFHYYDKDFNNEADTPDNFQSRRPNTSFCFLDIRSPGLGDTAMYLCATRRTASRITDTQYFGPGTRLTVL.

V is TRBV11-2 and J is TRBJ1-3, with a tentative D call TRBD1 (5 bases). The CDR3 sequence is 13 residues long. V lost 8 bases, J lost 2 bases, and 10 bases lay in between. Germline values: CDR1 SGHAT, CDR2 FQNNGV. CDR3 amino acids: CASAQVAGNTIYF. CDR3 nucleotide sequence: TGTGCCAGCGCACAGGTCGCTGGAAACACCATATATTTT.

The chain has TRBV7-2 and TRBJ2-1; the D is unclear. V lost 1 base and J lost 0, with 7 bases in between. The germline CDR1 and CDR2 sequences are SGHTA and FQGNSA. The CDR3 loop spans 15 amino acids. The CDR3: CASSLERISYNEQFF. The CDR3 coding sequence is TGTGCCAGCAGCTTAGAGAGGATCTCCTACAATGAGCAGTTCTTC.

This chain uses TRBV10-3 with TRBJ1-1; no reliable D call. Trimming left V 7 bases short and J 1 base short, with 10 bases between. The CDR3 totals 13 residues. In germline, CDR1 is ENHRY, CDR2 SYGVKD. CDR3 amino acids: CAIKPDSNTEAFF. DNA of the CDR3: TGTGCCATCAAGCCCGATTCGAACACTGAAGCTTTCTTT.

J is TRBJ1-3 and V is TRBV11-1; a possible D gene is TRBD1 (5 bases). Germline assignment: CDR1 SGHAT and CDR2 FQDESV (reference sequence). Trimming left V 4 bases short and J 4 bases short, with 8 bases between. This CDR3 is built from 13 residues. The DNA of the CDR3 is TGTGCCAGCAGCTCCCGGACAGGAAACACCATATATTTT. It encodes CASSSRTGNTIYF.

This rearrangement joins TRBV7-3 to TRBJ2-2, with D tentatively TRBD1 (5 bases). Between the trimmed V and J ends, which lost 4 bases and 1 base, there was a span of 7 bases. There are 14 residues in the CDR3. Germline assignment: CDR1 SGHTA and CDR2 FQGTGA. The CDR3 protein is CASSSGQNTGELFF. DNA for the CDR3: TGTGCCAGCAGCTCAGGACAGAACACCGGGGAGCTGTTTTTT.

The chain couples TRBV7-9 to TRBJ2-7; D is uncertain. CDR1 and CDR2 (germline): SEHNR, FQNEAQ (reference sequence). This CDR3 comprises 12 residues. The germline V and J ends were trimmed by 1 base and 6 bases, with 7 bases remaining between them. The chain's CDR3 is CASSLGHREQYF. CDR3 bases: TGTGCCAGCAGCTTAGGGCACCGCGAGCAGTACTTC.

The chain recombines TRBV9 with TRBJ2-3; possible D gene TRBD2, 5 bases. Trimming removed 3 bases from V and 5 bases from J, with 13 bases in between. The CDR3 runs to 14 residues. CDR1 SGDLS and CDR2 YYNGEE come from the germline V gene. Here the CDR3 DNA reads TGTGCCAGCAGCGGGACTGGCTCCGGAGATACGCAGTATTTT. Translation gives CASSGTGSGDTQYF.

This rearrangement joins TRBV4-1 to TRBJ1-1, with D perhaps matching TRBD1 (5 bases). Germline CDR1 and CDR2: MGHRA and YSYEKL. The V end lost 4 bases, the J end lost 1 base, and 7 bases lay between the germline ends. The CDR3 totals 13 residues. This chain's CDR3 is CASSPGSNTEAFF. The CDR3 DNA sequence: TGCGCCAGCAGCCCAGGGTCGAACACTGAAGCTTTCTTT.

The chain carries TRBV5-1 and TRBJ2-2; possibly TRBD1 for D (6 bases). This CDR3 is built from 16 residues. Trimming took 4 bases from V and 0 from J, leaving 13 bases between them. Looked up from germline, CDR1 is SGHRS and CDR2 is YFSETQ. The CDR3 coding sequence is TGCGCCAGCAGCCGGACAGACACGCCGAACACCGGGGAGCTGTTTTTT. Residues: CASSRTDTPNTGELFF.

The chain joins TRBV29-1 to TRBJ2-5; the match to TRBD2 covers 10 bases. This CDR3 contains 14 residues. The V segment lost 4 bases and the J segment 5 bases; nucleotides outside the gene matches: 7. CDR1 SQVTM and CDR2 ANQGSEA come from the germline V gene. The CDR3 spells CSVAQTSGEETQYF. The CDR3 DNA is TGCAGCGTTGCCCAAACTAGCGGGGAGGAGACCCAGTACTTC.

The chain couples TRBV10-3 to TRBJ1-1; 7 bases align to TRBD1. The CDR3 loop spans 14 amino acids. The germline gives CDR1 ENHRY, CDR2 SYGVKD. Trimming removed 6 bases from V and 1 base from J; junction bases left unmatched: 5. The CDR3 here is CAISLGQKNTEAFF. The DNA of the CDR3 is TGTGCCATCAGCTTGGGACAGAAGAACACTGAAGCTTTCTTT.

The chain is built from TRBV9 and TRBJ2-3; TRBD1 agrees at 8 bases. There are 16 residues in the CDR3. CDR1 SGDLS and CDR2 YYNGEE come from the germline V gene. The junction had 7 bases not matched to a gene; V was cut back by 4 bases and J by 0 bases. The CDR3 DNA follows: TGTGCCAGCAGCCCCCGGACAGGGACTAGCACAGATACGCAGTATTTT. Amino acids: CASSPRTGTSTDTQYF.

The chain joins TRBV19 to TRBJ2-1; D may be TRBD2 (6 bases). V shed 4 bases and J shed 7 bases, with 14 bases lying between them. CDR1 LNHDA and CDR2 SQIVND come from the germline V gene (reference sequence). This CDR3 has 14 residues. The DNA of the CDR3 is TGTGCCAGTAGTAGGGTTGCGGGGTCGAATGAGCAGTTCTTC. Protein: CASSRVAGSNEQFF.

CDR3 protein: CASSDQGNEQFF. CDR3 nucleotides: TGTGCCAGCAGTGACCAGGGCAATGAGCAGTTCTTC. V gene TRBV2 combines with J gene TRBJ2-1; tentative D call: TRBD1 (5 bases). The CDR3 consists of 12 residues. The ends were cut back, 3 bases at V and 6 bases at J, with 6 bases in the middle. CDR1 is SNHLY and CDR2 is FYNNEI in the germline V gene.

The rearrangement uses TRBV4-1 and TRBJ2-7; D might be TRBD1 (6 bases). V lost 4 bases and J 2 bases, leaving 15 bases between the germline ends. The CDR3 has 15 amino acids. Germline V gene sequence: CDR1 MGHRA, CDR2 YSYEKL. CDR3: CASSPGQVKAYEQYF. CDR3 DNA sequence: TGCGCCAGCAGCCCGGGACAAGTTAAGGCCTACGAGCAGTACTTC.